What follows are 23 T cell receptor beta chains derived from one specimen sequenced in a study of T-cell reconstitution after alpha-beta-depleted transplantation in children. TCRbeta library preparation incorporated unique molecular identifiers. One entry per CDR3 protein, called by TCRdb with MiXCR from the PCR reads. The repertoire holds about 1,000,000 distinct CDR3 sequences, with about 29% as singletons. Material: PBMCs, mostly from graft donor cells, obtained 360 days after TCRalphabeta/CD19-depleted stem cell transplant. The receptors were sampled from a boy younger than two who had a stem cell transplant for SCID, so the T cells may come from the graft donor.

This clonotype was observed a handful of times. The chain's CDR3 is CASSYSILDSYNSPLHF. CDR3 nucleotide sequence: TGTGCCAGCAGTTACTCGATACTGGACTCCTATAATTCACCCCTCCACTTT. This sequence joins TRBV6-5 and TRBJ1-6; unclear D gene. The CDR3 is 17 amino acids. Trimming removed 0 bases from V and 0 bases from J, with 9 bases in between. Germline CDR1 and CDR2: MNHEY and SVGAGI.

CDR3 residues: CSASWSSYEQYF. The DNA of the CDR3 is TGCAGTGCTAGCTGGTCTTCCTACGAGCAGTACTTC. The chain joins TRBV20-1 to TRBJ2-7; D gene ambiguous. V was pared by 3 bases and J by 1 base, with 7 bases between. The CDR3 totals 12 residues. The germline CDR1 and CDR2 sequences are DFQATT and SNEGSKA (reference sequence).

The J gene is TRBJ2-5, the V gene TRBV3-1; D not resolved. This CDR3 is built from 14 residues. V lost 2 bases to trimming and J lost 5 bases, with 12 bases between them. The germline gives CDR1 LGHDT, CDR2 YNNKEL (reference sequence). The CDR3 loop reads CASSQRKGSETQYF. CDR3 in DNA: TGTGCCAGCAGCCAACGTAAGGGCTCGGAGACCCAGTACTTC.

This clonotype was detected a few times. The chain is built from TRBV20-1 and TRBJ2-1; the match to TRBD2 covers 9 bases. Trimming at V came to 0 bases and at J to 4 bases, leaving 7 bases not matched to a gene. Germline loops: CDR1 DFQATT, CDR2 SNEGSKA (reference sequence). The CDR3 consists of 16 residues. The CDR3 loop reads CSARDLGTSPYNEQFF. The DNA of the CDR3 is TGCAGTGCTAGAGATCTCGGGACTAGCCCTTACAATGAGCAGTTCTTC.

This clonotype has ten or more counts. The CDR3 region is CSARILRPGTIDTQYF. DNA of the CDR3: TGCAGTGCTAGAATTCTAAGGCCTGGGACCATAGATACGCAGTATTTT. The rearrangement links TRBV20-1 to TRBJ2-3; either TRBD1 or TRBD2 may fit D (5 bases each). Trimming pared 2 bases from V and 5 bases from J, leaving 20 bases between. The CDR3 covers 16 residues. The germline CDR1 and CDR2 sequences are DFQATT and SNEGSKA (reference sequence).

In this sample, this clonotype turned up once. The rearrangement joins TRBV27 to TRBJ2-7; possible D gene TRBD2, 5 bases. Trimming shortened V by 5 bases and J by 1 base, and 21 bases separated the two germline ends. This CDR3 contains 17 residues. Germline lookup yields CDR1 MNHEY and CDR2 SMNVEV (reference sequence). CDR3 protein: CASSNGLGELGSYEQYF. The DNA for the CDR3 is TGTGCCAGCAGTAACGGACTGGGCGAACTCGGATCCTACGAGCAGTACTTC.

The CDR3: CASSQGQLLSGNTIYF. In nucleotides, the CDR3 is TGTGCCAGCAGCCAGGGACAGCTACTCTCTGGAAACACCATATATTTT. The V and J genes are TRBV4-2 and TRBJ1-3, with 7 bases lining up with TRBD1. Germline CDR1 is LGHNA and CDR2 is YNFKEQ. The CDR3 has 16 amino acids. Trimming removed 3 bases from V and 0 bases from J; junction bases left unmatched: 5.

With regard to this clonotype: A read error may be the cause here, since a much bigger clone is one base away. CDR3 protein: CASTPTSGVSYEQYF. The DNA of the CDR3 is TGTGCCAGCACCCCGACTAGCGGGGTCTCCTACGAGCAGTACTTC. The chain employs TRBV6-1 and TRBJ2-7; 11 bases map to TRBD2. Germline values: CDR1 MNHNS, CDR2 SASEGT. V shed 7 bases and J 0 bases; nucleotides not matched to a gene: 5. The CDR3 contains 15 residues.

This sequence joins TRBV4-3 and TRBJ2-7, with TRBD1 identical over 9 bases. This CDR3 has 16 residues. CDR1 is LGHNA, CDR2 YSLEER, per germline. The trim removed 6 bases at V and 1 base at J, leaving 10 bases unmatched. The DNA for the CDR3 is TGCGCCAGCAGGGGAGAGGGGACAGGGAGGTCCTACGAGCAGTACTTC. Translated: CASRGEGTGRSYEQYF.

A few counts support this clonotype. The V and J genes are TRBV6-4 and TRBJ2-3; D is unclear. Trimming took 2 bases from V and 4 from J, leaving 4 bases between them. Germline values: CDR1 MRHNA, CDR2 SNTAGT. This CDR3 has 12 amino acids. The CDR3 spells CASSDESDTQYF. DNA of the CDR3: TGTGCCAGCAGTGACGAGTCAGATACGCAGTATTTT.

This chain joins TRBV20-1 and TRBJ2-1; maybe TRBD1 (6 bases). V lost 3 bases, J lost 4 bases, and 13 bases lay in between. From germline, CDR1 is DFQATT and CDR2 SNEGSKA (reference sequence). This CDR3 has 14 residues. CDR3 loop: CSASAGQKYNEQFF. CDR3 nucleotides: TGCAGTGCTAGTGCTGGACAGAAATACAATGAGCAGTTCTTC.

The gene calls are TRBV6-5 and TRBJ1-5, with TRBD1 matching 7 bases. The germline CDR1 and CDR2 sequences are MNHEY and SVGAGI. V trimming: 2 bases; J trimming: 7 bases; junction bases outside the gene matches: 5. The CDR3 runs 14 residues. The DNA for the CDR3 is TGTGCCAGCAGTTACAGGGGGCCCCGGCAGCCCCAGCATTTT. Amino acid sequence: CASSYRGPRQPQHF.

This clonotype was counted between two and nine times. The chain links TRBV6-5 to TRBJ1-5, with D unresolved. The CDR3 covers 14 residues. The germline V gene encodes CDR1 MNHEY and CDR2 SVGAGI. V gave up 1 base and J gave up 6 bases, with 10 bases separating them. CDR3 nucleotide sequence: TGTGCCAGCAGTTACTTGGGAGGGAGTCAGCCCCAGCATTTT. It is translated as CASSYLGGSQPQHF.

This clonotype was counted a few times. The rearrangement joins TRBV20-1 to TRBJ2-7; D perhaps matches TRBD1 (5 bases). Germline lookup yields CDR1 DFQATT and CDR2 SNEGSKA (reference sequence). The germline V and J ends were trimmed by 0 bases and 0 bases, with 9 bases remaining between them. CDR3 size: 14 residues. In DNA, the CDR3 is TGCAGTGCTAGAGATAGCAGGGTCTCCTACGAGCAGTACTTC. It translates to CSARDSRVSYEQYF.

The rearrangement uses TRBV20-1 and TRBJ1-1, with a tentative D call TRBD1 (5 bases). Germline CDR1 is DFQATT and CDR2 is SNEGSKA (reference sequence). The CDR3 loop spans 14 amino acids. V lost 0 bases, J lost 4 bases, and 12 bases lay in between. The CDR3 here is CSARDLGRGTEAFF. CDR3 nucleotide sequence: TGCAGTGCTAGAGATCTCGGGAGGGGCACTGAAGCTTTCTTT.

V gene TRBV5-1 combines with J gene TRBJ2-5; D is unclear. Per the germline V gene, CDR1 is SGHRS and CDR2 is YFSETQ. V was cut by 0 bases and J by 5 bases, with 14 bases left in between. This CDR3 is built from 15 residues. CDR3 residues: CASSLDPGKQETQYF. CDR3 nucleotides: TGCGCCAGCAGCTTGGATCCGGGCAAGCAGGAGACCCAGTACTTC.

The chain uses TRBV27 and TRBJ1-5, with D possibly TRBD1 on 6 matching bases. The CDR3 consists of 17 residues. Per the germline V gene, CDR1 is MNHEY and CDR2 is SMNVEV (reference sequence). Trimming left V 4 bases short and J 0 bases short, with 16 bases between. For the CDR3, the DNA is TGTGCCAGCAGTTCCCGATTGGGACACTATAGCAATCAGCCCCAGCATTTT. Amino acid sequence: CASSSRLGHYSNQPQHF.

The chain couples TRBV18 to TRBJ2-7; D tentatively reads TRBD1 or TRBD2 (5 bases each). The V gene's germline CDR1 is KGHSH and CDR2 LQKENI. V lost 2 bases to trimming and J lost 5 bases, with 19 bases between them. This CDR3 contains 16 residues. This CDR3 is CASSPKTGTARHEQYF. As DNA, the CDR3 is TGTGCCAGCTCACCAAAGACCGGGACCGCCCGTCACGAGCAGTACTTC. The complete variable domain, with remaining parts taken from reference TRBV18 and TRBJ2-7, reads NAGVMQNPRHLVRRRGQEARLRCSPMKGHSHVYWYRQLPEEGLKFMVYLQKENIIDESGMPKERFSAEFPKEGPSILRIQQVVRGDSAAYFCASSPKTGTARHEQYFGPGTRLTVT.

The sample holds a few counts of this clonotype. The genes are TRBV11-2 and TRBJ2-1, with 7 bases fitting TRBD1. CDR1 is SGHAT and CDR2 is FQNNGV in the germline V gene. The CDR3 spans 17 residues. Trimming took 7 bases from V and 2 from J; bases not matched to a gene: 14. CDR3 protein: CASTSRQGLHPYNEQFF. In DNA, the CDR3 is TGTGCCAGCACCTCCAGACAGGGCCTTCACCCCTACAATGAGCAGTTCTTC.

This clonotype turned up a few times. This chain uses TRBV12-3 or TRBV12-4 with TRBJ1-5, with no clear D. V was trimmed by 11 bases and J by 4 bases, leaving 15 bases between them. The CDR3 has 13 amino acids. CDR3 in amino acids: CAGLRDQNQPQHF. As DNA, the CDR3 is TGTGCCGGCCTCAGAGACCAAAATCAGCCCCAGCATTTT.

This clonotype was detected only a few times. V gene TRBV20-1 combines with J gene TRBJ1-1; 11 bases agree with TRBD1. Trimming cost V 6 bases and J 6 bases; bases outside gene matches: 9. The CDR3 totals 14 residues. Germline V gene sequence: CDR1 DFQATT, CDR2 SNEGSKA (reference sequence). The CDR3 loop reads CSATRTGGLPEAFF. CDR3 DNA: TGCAGTGCCACGCGGACAGGGGGCTTACCTGAAGCTTTCTTT.

In this sample, this clonotype turned up a few times. This chain links TRBV29-1 with TRBJ1-4, with TRBD1 as a possible D gene (6 bases). There are 11 residues in the CDR3. Deletions cut 7 bases from V and 8 bases from J, with 11 bases between. CDR1 and CDR2 (germline): SQVTM, ANQGSEA. CDR3 amino acids: CSDRVEEKLFF. The DNA for the CDR3 is TGCAGCGACAGGGTAGAAGAAAAACTGTTTTTT.

This clonotype came up a few times. This chain uses TRBV6-5 with TRBJ2-5; TRBD2 matches 7 bases. This CDR3 region has 15 residues. V trimming: 2 bases; J trimming: 7 bases; junction bases outside the gene matches: 10. The V gene's germline CDR1 is MNHEY and CDR2 SVGAGI. The CDR3 protein is CASSYLTSEGTTQYF. CDR3 in DNA: TGTGCCAGCAGTTACCTCACTAGCGAGGGTACGACCCAGTACTTC.